Each of the 22 T cell receptor beta chains below was sequenced from the same sample in a study of shared clonotypes between healthy human individuals. Only in-frame clones appear in the TCRdb table, and some are missing; sequencing was by immunoSEQ multiplex PCR. The sample lists over a million clones; less than 99% were seen once. Sequencing was carried out using naive CD4+ T cells sorted from blood. Indicated subset: CD45RA+ positively selected. The receptor source for this set is a man aged 25-45 years in good health.

V usage is TRBV5-1 and J usage is TRBJ2-7; the match to TRBD2 covers 7 bases. V lost 0 bases, J lost 2 bases, and 8 bases stayed unmatched. The CDR3 covers 16 residues. Germline V gene lookup returns CDR1 SGHRS and CDR2 YFSETQ. As DNA, the CDR3 is TGCGCCAGCAGCTTGGAGATGGCTAGCGGCCCCTACGAGCAGTACTTC. This codes for CASSLEMASGPYEQYF.

The CDR3 here is CASSMFSGNQETQYF. The CDR3 nucleotides are TGTGCCAGTAGTATGTTCTCGGGCAACCAAGAGACCCAGTACTTC. This sequence joins TRBV19 and TRBJ2-5; D is unclear. CDR3 length: 15 residues. Germline-derived CDR1 and CDR2 are LNHDA and SQIVND (reference sequence). Trimming took off 3 bases at V and 0 bases at J, with 11 bases between the two ends.

This clone came up once. J is TRBJ2-2 and V is TRBV7-3; D is perhaps TRBD2 (6 bases). CDR3 length equals 16 residues. V lost 5 bases, J lost 0 bases, and 13 bases lay in between. In germline, CDR1 is SGHTA, CDR2 FQGTGA. The CDR3 DNA sequence: TGTGCCAGCAGCAGATTAGCGGCAGCGAACACCGGGGAGCTGTTTTTT. Translating it yields CASSRLAAANTGELFF.

The chain is built from TRBV4-3 and TRBJ2-1; D is unresolved. Per the germline V gene, CDR1 is LGHNA and CDR2 is YSLEER. The V and J ends lost 6 bases and 0 bases respectively, with 15 bases between them. This CDR3 has 16 amino acids. The CDR3 DNA is TGCGCCAGCAGTCCAAGATGGGAATTCTCCTACAATGAGCAGTTCTTC. Translating gives CASSPRWEFSYNEQFF.

The chain joins TRBV6-1 to TRBJ2-5; D gene ambiguous. CDR3 length: 16 amino acids. Germline CDR1 reads MNHNS; CDR2 reads SASEGT. The V and J ends lost 4 bases and 5 bases respectively, with 20 bases between them. CDR3 in DNA: TGTGCCAGCAGTGGTTTTAGGGCGAACTACCGGGAGACCCAGTACTTC. Amino acid sequence: CASSGFRANYRETQYF.

The chain couples TRBV5-1 to TRBJ2-3; D is undetermined. Germline CDR1 SGHRS, CDR2 YFSETQ. This CDR3 spans 13 amino acids. The V end was cut by 4 bases, the J end by 1 base, with 7 bases between. DNA for the CDR3: TGCGCCAGCAGCGCCCTAGGCACAGATACGCAGTATTTT. It translates to CASSALGTDTQYF.

The chain joins TRBV29-1 to TRBJ2-7, with TRBD1 matching 7 bases. Unmatched junction bases numbered 6, after V lost 7 bases and J lost 3 bases. This CDR3 has 12 residues. CDR1 and CDR2 (germline): SQVTM, ANQGSEA. In DNA form, the CDR3 reads TGCAGCGCTGGACAGGCTCGCTACGAGCAGTACTTC. It codes for CSAGQARYEQYF.

V usage is TRBV30 and J usage is TRBJ1-1; weak D call: TRBD1 (6 bases). The V and J ends lost 0 bases and 8 bases respectively, with 13 bases between them. The CDR3 contains 13 residues. Germline V CDR1 and CDR2: GTSNPN, SVGIG (reference sequence). CDR3 loop: CAWSVTGRYEAFF. For the CDR3, the DNA is TGTGCCTGGAGTGTAACAGGGCGATACGAAGCTTTCTTT.

The rearrangement links TRBV16 to TRBJ2-2; D is possibly TRBD1 or TRBD2 (5 bases each). The CDR3 consists of 19 residues. V lost 2 bases to trimming and J lost 0 bases, with 19 bases between them. Germline V CDR1 and CDR2: KGHSY, FQNENV. CDR3: CASSQVGAGRHPNTGELFF. As DNA, the CDR3 is TGTGCCAGCAGCCAAGTTGGGGCAGGGAGACACCCGAACACCGGGGAGCTGTTTTTT.

The V call is TRBV28, the J call TRBJ2-7; D gene ambiguous. The CDR3 extends over 14 amino acids. Germline-derived CDR1 and CDR2 are MDHEN and SYDVKM. V lost 7 bases and J 7 bases, leaving 20 bases between the germline ends. The DNA of the CDR3 is TGTGCCAGCAATTTTGGGTCGGAGCAGAAAGAGCAGTACTTC. Protein product: CASNFGSEQKEQYF.

The chain is built from TRBV18 and TRBJ2-7, with D possibly being TRBD1 (5 bases). The length of the CDR3 is 15 residues. CDR1 is KGHSH, CDR2 LQKENI, per germline. V was pared by 3 bases and J by 3 bases, with 15 bases between. The CDR3 sequence: CASSPTFDSYYEQYF. CDR3 DNA sequence: TGTGCCAGCTCACCTACATTTGACAGCTACTACGAGCAGTACTTC.

The V gene is TRBV21-1, the J gene TRBJ2-1; the table's D call TRBD2 went unverified against the DNA. TRBV21-1 is a recognized pseudogene. There are 16 residues in the CDR3. CDR3 residues: CASSRRLAGDYNEQFF. CDR3 DNA sequence: TGTGCCAGCTCGAGGCGGCTAGCGGGAGACTACAATGAGCAGTTCTTC.

This clone was detected only once. The rearrangement uses TRBV2 and TRBJ2-1, with unresolved D. CDR3 length: 11 amino acids. Trimming left V 11 bases short and J 4 bases short, with 9 bases between. CDR1 and CDR2 (germline): SNHLY, FYNNEI. CDR3 DNA: TGTGCCTCCGGATGGTACAATGAGCAGTTCTTC. Translated: CASGWYNEQFF.

The chain uses TRBV11-2 and TRBJ1-1; D gene unclear. The ends were cut back, 4 bases at V and 5 bases at J, with 11 bases in the middle. Germline V gene sequence: CDR1 SGHAT, CDR2 FQNNGV. This CDR3 has 13 amino acids. The CDR3 DNA is TGTGCCAGCAGCTCCCTCGGAGGGACTGAAGCTTTCTTT. This encodes CASSSLGGTEAFF.

The rearrangement links TRBV6-5 to TRBJ2-1; unclear D gene. CDR1 and CDR2 from the germline V gene are MNHEY and SVGAGI. The CDR3 consists of 13 residues. V lost 4 bases and J lost 8, with 12 bases in between. The CDR3 spells CASSFFPGDEQFF. For the CDR3, the DNA is TGTGCCAGCAGTTTTTTCCCGGGCGATGAGCAGTTCTTC.

The chain joins TRBV18 to TRBJ2-1; 8 bases line up with TRBD1. Per germline, CDR1 KGHSH and CDR2 LQKENI. V was pared by 3 bases and J by 7 bases, with 5 bases of the junction left unmatched. The CDR3 runs 14 residues. The CDR3 protein is CASSPDREINEQFF. The CDR3 region has the DNA TGTGCCAGCTCACCGGACAGGGAAATAAATGAGCAGTTCTTC. Complete variable domain (other parts from reference TRBV18 and TRBJ2-1): NAGVMQNPRHLVRRRGQEARLRCSPMKGHSHVYWYRQLPEEGLKFMVYLQKENIIDESGMPKERFSAEFPKEGPSILRIQQVVRGDSAAYFCASSPDREINEQFFGPGTRLTVL.

The V and J genes are TRBV5-1 and TRBJ2-5; possibly TRBD1 for D (6 bases). Trimming removed 5 bases at V and 5 bases at J, with 16 bases between. The CDR3 sequence is 14 residues long. Germline V CDR1 and CDR2: SGHRS, YFSETQ. CDR3 residues: CASSKQGSVETQYF. CDR3 DNA sequence: TGCGCCAGCAGTAAACAGGGAAGTGTTGAGACCCAGTACTTC.

V usage is TRBV7-9 and J usage is TRBJ1-2; 8 bases match TRBD1. Looked up from germline, CDR1 is SEHNR and CDR2 is FQNEAQ (reference sequence). The CDR3 spans 17 residues. The J segment lost 4 bases and the V segment lost 5 bases, leaving 15 bases of the junction unmatched. CDR3 sequence reads: CASSSFSIVTGGYGYTF. In nucleotides, the CDR3 is TGTGCCAGCAGCAGCTTCAGTATTGTTACAGGGGGCTATGGCTACACCTTC. Together with reference TRBV7-9 and TRBJ1-2, the CDR3 gives the full variable domain: DTGVSQNPRHKITKRGQNVTFRCDPISEHNRLYWYRQTLGQGPEFLTYFQNEAQLEKSRLLSDRFSAERPKGSFSTLEIQRTEQGDSAMYLCASSSFSIVTGGYGYTFGSGTRLTVV.

The V gene is TRBV7-2, the J gene TRBJ1-5, with D possibly TRBD1 on 5 matching bases. Germline V gene data show CDR1 as SGHTA and CDR2 as FQGNSA. This CDR3 has 14 amino acids. The V and J ends lost 3 bases and 6 bases respectively, with 12 bases between them. In DNA form, the CDR3 reads TGTGCCAGCAGCTTGGACATGGTGGGTCAGCCCCAGCATTTT. It encodes CASSLDMVGQPQHF. The full variable domain, in which reference TRBV7-2 and TRBJ1-5 provide the parts outside the CDR3, is GAGVSQSPSNKVTEKGKDVELRCDPISGHTALYWYRQSLGQGLEFLIYFQGNSAPDKSGLPSDRFSAERTGGSVSTLTIQRTQQEDSAVYLCASSLDMVGQPQHFGDGTRLSIL.

The chain recombines TRBV28 with TRBJ1-5; D is unresolved. Trimming removed 3 bases from V and 3 bases from J, with 9 bases in between. CDR3 length: 14 amino acids. Germline CDR1 reads MDHEN; CDR2 reads SYDVKM. CDR3 DNA sequence: TGTGCCAGCAGTTTGTTAGGGCCCAATCAGCCCCAGCATTTT. Protein product: CASSLLGPNQPQHF.

V and J are TRBV2 and TRBJ2-5; TRBD2 agrees at 15 bases. The CDR3 contains 16 residues. Germline loops: CDR1 SNHLY, CDR2 FYNNEI. The ends lost 5 bases at V and 11 bases at J; junction bases unmatched: 12. CDR3 in amino acids: CASSPIGLAGGPLQYF. CDR3 DNA sequence: TGTGCCAGCAGTCCCATCGGACTAGCGGGAGGGCCGCTACAGTACTTC.

This clone was found once. The rearrangement uses TRBV6-1 and TRBJ2-7, with TRBD2 matching 12 bases. The CDR3 loop spans 15 amino acids. Germline CDR1 MNHNS, CDR2 SASEGT. V was pared by 5 bases and J by 5 bases, with 7 bases of the junction left unmatched. CDR3: CASSQRLAGVNEQYF. The CDR3 DNA reads as TGTGCCAGCAGTCAGAGACTAGCGGGAGTCAACGAGCAGTACTTC.